This passage covers 20 T cell receptor beta chains from one sample sequenced in a study of blood T cell repertoires in COVID-19. Sequenced by immunoSEQ multiplex PCR; TCRdb stores in-frame clones only, minus some. The sample has some 270,000 clones, about 82% seen once. Sequenced sample: peripheral blood. These receptors originate from a woman of 80 years or more with COVID-19, enrolled during active disease.

The J gene is TRBJ1-4, the V gene TRBV5-4; D gene uncertain. Germline lookup yields CDR1 SGHNT and CDR2 YYREEE (reference sequence). V was clipped by 4 bases and J by 0 bases, with 13 bases between them. The CDR3 consists of 16 residues. The CDR3, as DNA: TGTGCCAGCAGCCCTGGGCCCTTTGCAACTAATGAAAAACTGTTTTTT. Amino acid sequence: CASSPGPFATNEKLFF.

This chain joins TRBV5-5 and TRBJ1-3, with TRBD1 matching over 9 bases. The V gene end was trimmed by 0 bases and the J gene end by 4 bases; junction bases not matched to a gene: 2. The V gene's germline CDR1 is SGHKS and CDR2 YYEKEE (reference sequence). This CDR3 comprises 15 residues. CDR3 amino acids: CASSLAGTGGNTIYF. The DNA of the CDR3 is TGTGCCAGCAGCTTGGCCGGGACAGGGGGAAACACCATATATTTT. The entire variable domain, with the rest obtained from reference TRBV5-5 and TRBJ1-3, is as follows: DAGVTQSPTHLIKTRGQQVTLRCSPISGHKSVSWYQQVLGQGPQFIFQYYEKEERGRGNFPDRFSARQFPNYSSELNVNALLLGDSALYLCASSLAGTGGNTIYFGEGSWLTVV.

The chain carries TRBV28 and TRBJ2-5, with D possibly matching TRBD2 (6 bases). The V gene's germline CDR1 is MDHEN and CDR2 SYDVKM. The V gene lost 7 bases and the J gene lost 1 base, with 10 bases spanning the gap. This CDR3 has 13 amino acids. The CDR3: CASTWGVQETQYF. CDR3 coding DNA: TGTGCCAGCACCTGGGGGGTCCAAGAGACCCAGTACTTC. The full variable domain, its missing parts supplied by reference TRBV28 and TRBJ2-5, is DVKVTQSSRYLVKRTGEKVFLECVQDMDHENMFWYRQDPGLGLRLIYFSYDVKMKEKGDIPEGYSVSREKKERFSLILESASTNQTSMYLCASTWGVQETQYFGPGTRLLVL.

Only one count was recorded for this clone. V gene TRBV12-1 combines with J gene TRBJ2-7; the table calls TRBD1, which could not be checked here. TRBV12-1 represents a pseudogene. The CDR3 extends over 14 amino acids. CDR3 nucleotides: TGTGCCAGCCCCCTGGGGACAGGGGGCCACGAGCAGTACGTC. This translates into CASPLGTGGHEQYV.

The J gene is TRBJ1-6, the V gene TRBV12-3 or TRBV12-4, with unresolved D. The CDR3 contains 13 residues. V lost 7 bases, J lost 7 bases, and 11 bases lay in between. The CDR3 is CASIKNNNSPLHF. CDR3 bases: TGTGCCAGCATAAAAAACAACAATTCACCCCTCCACTTT.

The sample holds a few counts of this clone. The chain is built from TRBV6-5 and TRBJ1-1; the D is unclear. The V gene's germline CDR1 is MNHEY and CDR2 SVGAGI. V dropped 2 bases and J dropped 0 bases, with 7 bases sitting between them. CDR3 length equals 14 residues. CDR3 loop: CASSYISMNTEAFF. The DNA of the CDR3 is TGTGCCAGCAGTTACATATCTATGAACACTGAAGCTTTCTTT.

The rearrangement uses TRBV18 and TRBJ2-1, with 9 bases fitting TRBD1. The CDR3 has 16 residues. CDR1 is KGHSH and CDR2 is LQKENI in the germline V gene. The junction had 7 bases not matched to a gene; V was cut back by 3 bases and J by 4 bases. The CDR3 sequence is CASSPDPGQGYNEQFF. CDR3 sequence (DNA): TGTGCCAGCTCACCCGACCCGGGACAGGGTTACAATGAGCAGTTCTTC.

The chain joins TRBV6-2 or TRBV6-3 to TRBJ1-4; no firm D call. Germline V lookup: CDR1 MNHEY, CDR2 SVGEGT. The CDR3 sequence is 15 residues long. V lost 4 bases, J lost 7 bases, and 16 bases lay in between. CDR3 amino acids: CASSSPVKGGEKLFF. DNA for the CDR3: TGTGCCAGCAGTTCCCCAGTGAAGGGAGGTGAAAAACTGTTTTTT.

The chain recombines TRBV7-2 with TRBJ2-1; the match to TRBD2 covers 12 bases. V trimming: 3 bases; J trimming: 2 bases; junction bases outside the gene matches: 11. Germline V gives CDR1 SGHTA, CDR2 FQGNSA. The CDR3 runs 19 residues. This chain's CDR3 is CASSFTGTSGFEAYNEQFF. In nucleotides, the CDR3 is TGTGCCAGCAGCTTCACCGGGACTAGCGGGTTCGAAGCCTACAATGAGCAGTTCTTC.

The chain carries TRBV10-3 and TRBJ2-1, with D maybe TRBD1 (5 bases). Germline CDR1 and CDR2: ENHRY and SYGVKD. This CDR3 has 15 residues. Trimming took 0 bases from V and 4 from J, leaving 10 bases between them. CDR3: CAISESMQGYNEQFF. In nucleotides, the CDR3 is TGTGCCATCAGTGAGTCGATGCAGGGATACAATGAGCAGTTCTTC.

This clone came up once. The chain uses TRBV12-3 or TRBV12-4 and TRBJ1-1; 8 bases are shared with TRBD1. V trimming: 7 bases; J trimming: 10 bases; junction bases outside the gene matches: 11. This CDR3 is built from 13 residues. The CDR3 nucleotides are TGTGCCAGCACTCGGACAGGGCGTTTCGGAGCTTTCTTT. Protein product: CASTRTGRFGAFF.

CDR3 sequence reads: CASGDRGAYNEQFF. The CDR3 DNA sequence: TGTGCCAGCGGGGACAGGGGCGCCTACAATGAGCAGTTCTTC. The gene calls are TRBV7-9 and TRBJ2-1; 10 bases map to TRBD1. The CDR3 runs to 14 residues. The germline V gene has CDR1 SEHNR and CDR2 FQNEAQ (reference sequence). Germline trimming cut 8 bases from V and 2 bases from J; bases unmatched to any gene: 3.

The genes are TRBV3-1 (or the pseudogene TRBV3-2) and TRBJ1-2; a possible D gene is TRBD1 (6 bases). CDR3 length: 14 amino acids. The germline gives CDR1 LGHDT, CDR2 YNNKEL (reference sequence). V dropped 0 bases and J dropped 7 bases, with 12 bases sitting between them. The CDR3, as DNA: TGTGCCAGCAGCCAAGATAGGAAAGGGGGTGGCTACACCTTC. Protein: CASSQDRKGGGYTF.

CDR3 residues: CASSTRAAGYNEQFF. CDR3 in DNA: TGTGCCAGCAGTACGAGGGCAGCGGGGTACAATGAGCAGTTCTTC. The chain uses TRBV27 and TRBJ2-1, with 7 bases that match TRBD2. Germline loops: CDR1 MNHEY, CDR2 SMNVEV (reference sequence). The CDR3 is 15 residues long. The J segment lost 4 bases and the V segment lost 5 bases, leaving 8 bases of the junction unmatched.

Points on this clone: Other DNA variants within this sample encode the same CDR3. J is TRBJ1-5 and V is TRBV18; 8 positions match TRBD1. The V and J ends lost 3 bases and 2 bases, in that order; junction bases with no gene match: 0. Germline V gene lookup returns CDR1 KGHSH and CDR2 LQKENI. The CDR3 sequence is 14 residues long. The CDR3 region is CASSPTGGNQPQHF. In DNA form, the CDR3 reads TGTGCCAGCTCACCGACAGGGGGCAATCAGCCCCAGCATTTT.

This clone showed up just once. V and J are TRBV10-1 and TRBJ1-1; D gene unclear. There are 16 residues in the CDR3. The V gene lost 0 bases and the J gene lost 0 bases, with 11 bases spanning the gap. Germline V gene data show CDR1 as WNHNN and CDR2 as SYGVQD (reference sequence). Here the CDR3 DNA reads TGCGCCAGCAGTGAGTCAAATAGAGGGTTGAACACTGAAGCTTTCTTT. Translation: CASSESNRGLNTEAFF.

V is TRBV24-1 and J is TRBJ2-7, with 7 bases matching TRBD2. The length of the CDR3 is 16 residues. V was pared by 3 bases and J by 2 bases, with 9 bases of the junction left unmatched. CDR1 and CDR2 (germline): KGHDR, SFDVKD. The CDR3 here is CATSDPRGEAPYEQYF. CDR3 nucleotide sequence: TGTGCCACCAGTGATCCCCGGGGGGAAGCCCCCTACGAGCAGTACTTC.

This CDR3 is CASSWAPGGGNQPQHF. The CDR3 DNA sequence: TGCGCCAGCAGCTGGGCCCCGGGAGGCGGCAATCAGCCCCAGCATTTT. J is TRBJ1-5 and V is TRBV5-1; D unresolved. The CDR3 runs 16 residues. V was clipped by 3 bases and J by 2 bases, with 15 bases between them. Germline V gene lookup returns CDR1 SGHRS and CDR2 YFSETQ. The variable domain in full, completed from reference TRBV5-1 and TRBJ1-5, reads KAGVTQTPRYLIKTRGQQVTLSCSPISGHRSVSWYQQTPGQGLQFLFEYFSETQRNKGNFPGRFSGRQFSNSRSEMNVSTLELGDSALYLCASSWAPGGGNQPQHFGDGTRLSIL.

The rearrangement links TRBV11-2 to TRBJ1-1, with a weak D call TRBD1 (5 bases). Germline-derived CDR1 and CDR2 are SGHAT and FQNNGV. CDR3 length: 15 residues. Trimming stripped 0 bases from V and 5 bases from J, with 13 bases between. The CDR3 DNA is TGTGCCAGCAGCTTAGATACAGGCCCCTGGACTGAAGCTTTCTTT. Translated: CASSLDTGPWTEAFF.

The rearrangement uses TRBV7-9 and TRBJ2-5; a possible D gene is TRBD1 (5 bases). V lost 0 bases, J lost 3 bases, and 11 bases lay in between. CDR1 is SEHNR, CDR2 FQNEAQ, per germline (reference sequence). The CDR3 runs to 15 residues. As DNA, the CDR3 is TGTGCCAGCAGCTTAGCCCTCCAACAGGAAGAGACCCAGTACTTC. Translating it yields CASSLALQQEETQYF. The whole variable domain, remainder taken from reference TRBV7-9 and TRBJ2-5, is DTGVSQNPRHKITKRGQNVTFRCDPISEHNRLYWYRQTLGQGPEFLTYFQNEAQLEKSRLLSDRFSAERPKGSFSTLEIQRTEQGDSAMYLCASSLALQQEETQYFGPGTRLLVL.